This TCR beta chain was recorded in a study of Ad26.COV2.S vaccination and SARS-CoV-2 variants. Study conclusions and caveats: Vaccine recipients and placebo recipients showed similar non-spike TCR breadth.

With regard to this clone: What it binds is unknown.

Treatment here: roughly 20 received Ad26.COV2.S at low or high dose, single or two shots; several received placebo; per-sample allocation not given. Collection of the samples took place on day 63 after the first injection of vaccine or placebo. An adult of 18-55 years in Boston served as donor. Libraries were prepared by immunoSEQ multiplex PCR; TCRdb keeps only in-frame clonotypes and omits some of them. This sample has about 350,000 clones, with around nine tenths found just once. CDR3 length: 16 residues. Germline values: CDR1 SGHVS, CDR2 FQNEAQ. Trimming removed 5 bases at V and 0 bases at J, with 13 bases between.

Sequencing used peripheral blood, obtained in a trial of Ad26.COV2.S vaccine versus placebo. This chain joins TRBV7-8 and TRBJ1-4; D call uncertain. The TCR was taken from a person between 18 and 65 years old who received the Ad26.COV2.S COVID-19 vaccine or a placebo. The CDR3 reads CASSPGIGTTNEKLFF. As DNA, the CDR3 is TGTGCCAGCAGCCCTGGGATCGGGACAACTAATGAAAAACTGTTTTTT.